This entry lists 24 T cell receptor beta chains sequenced from one sample in a study of T cell responses to AZD1222 COVID-19 vaccine. The protocol was immunoSEQ multiplex PCR, while the TCRdb copy is restricted to in-frame clones and leaves out a portion. The table lists about 100,000 clones, about nine tenths of them singletons. The specimen was peripheral blood, collected on day 0 of AZD1222 vaccination. The receptors were gathered from an adult in good health.

This chain connects TRBV7-9 to TRBJ2-1; 12 bases line up with TRBD2. The J segment lost 7 bases and the V segment lost 7 bases, leaving 8 bases of the junction unmatched. CDR1 is SEHNR and CDR2 is FQNEAQ in the germline V gene (reference sequence). The CDR3 totals 15 residues. CDR3 sequence reads: CASNELAGGNNEQFF. CDR3 DNA: TGTGCCAGCAACGAGCTAGCGGGAGGGAATAATGAGCAGTTCTTC.

The rearrangement joins TRBV7-9 to TRBJ2-1; D is undetermined. CDR3 length: 12 amino acids. V gave up 5 bases and J gave up 8 bases, with 10 bases separating them. Germline CDR1 SEHNR, CDR2 FQNEAQ (reference sequence). CDR3 nucleotide sequence: TGTGCCAGCAGCCCTACTCTCCATGAGCAGTTCTTC. Translation: CASSPTLHEQFF.

The chain joins TRBV5-1 to TRBJ2-3, with D unclear. Trimming removed 0 bases from V and 0 bases from J, with 5 bases in between. The CDR3 consists of 14 residues. Germline loops: CDR1 SGHRS, CDR2 YFSETQ. The CDR3 spells CASSLVGSTDTQYF. The DNA for the CDR3 is TGCGCCAGCAGCTTGGTTGGTAGCACAGATACGCAGTATTTT.

The chain joins TRBV3-1 (or the pseudogene TRBV3-2) to TRBJ1-1, with a tentative D call TRBD1 (5 bases). With 2 bases removed from V and 0 bases from J, the gap between germline ends came to 16 bases. CDR1 LGHDT and CDR2 YNNKEL come from the germline V gene (reference sequence). There are 17 residues in the CDR3. The CDR3 bases are TGTGCCAGCAGCCAAAAACCTACGAGACAGATGAACACTGAAGCTTTCTTT. Translation gives CASSQKPTRQMNTEAFF.

The rearrangement joins TRBV21-1 to TRBJ2-1; no check of the table's D call, TRBD2, against the DNA was made. TRBV21-1 is a pseudogene locus. This CDR3 region has 15 residues. The DNA of the CDR3 is TGTGCCAGCAGCAGCGAGGGCGAATCGGGGAATGAGCAGTTCTTC. Its protein product is CASSSEGESGNEQFF.

V is TRBV29-1 and J is TRBJ1-1; D is uncertain. The V and J ends lost 4 bases and 3 bases respectively, with 9 bases between them. Looked up from germline, CDR1 is SQVTM and CDR2 is ANQGSEA. The CDR3 has 12 amino acids. The DNA of the CDR3 is TGCAGCGTTGGGGGATGGGACACTGAAGCTTTCTTT. It specifies CSVGGWDTEAFF.

The V gene is TRBV30, the J gene TRBJ1-5, with D possibly TRBD1 on 5 matching bases. The CDR3 has 12 amino acids. With 5 bases removed from V and 11 bases from J, the gap between germline ends came to 16 bases. Germline CDR1 and CDR2: GTSNPN and SVGIG (reference sequence). The CDR3 sequence is CAWSEGSLSQHF. DNA of the CDR3: TGTGCCTGGTCTGAGGGGTCCCTGTCCCAGCATTTT. The entire variable domain, with the rest obtained from reference TRBV30 and TRBJ1-5, is as follows: SQTIHQWPATLVQPVGSPLSLECTVEGTSNPNLYWYRQAAGRGLQLLFYSVGIGQISSEVPQNLSASRPQDRQFILSSKKLLLSDSGFYLCAWSEGSLSQHFGDGTRLSIL.

In nucleotides, the CDR3 is TGTGCCAGCAGCCCTCAGGTGGGGGACGTATATCCGCAGTTCTTC. Amino acid sequence: CASSPQVGDVYPQFF. This chain connects TRBV11-3 to TRBJ2-1, with D perhaps being TRBD1 or TRBD2 (5 bases each). V was cut by 5 bases and J by 12 bases, with 23 bases left in between. CDR1 SGHNT and CDR2 YENEEA come from the germline V gene. This CDR3 comprises 15 residues.

This clone was seen a handful of times. The V gene is TRBV6-2 or TRBV6-3, the J gene TRBJ2-7; perhaps TRBD2 as D (5 bases). The CDR3 extends over 16 amino acids. Germline lookup yields CDR1 MNHEY and CDR2 SVGEGT. Trimming cost V 4 bases and J 6 bases, with 22 bases left between them. The CDR3 here is CASSSSGAPDGGEQYF. CDR3 sequence (DNA): TGTGCCAGCAGTTCCAGCGGAGCCCCCGACGGCGGCGAGCAGTACTTC.

This clone was detected once. The chain joins TRBV6-5 to TRBJ1-4, with a weak D call TRBD1 (6 bases). The CDR3 spans 15 residues. The V end was cut by 8 bases, the J end by 7 bases, with 20 bases between. In germline, CDR1 is MNHEY, CDR2 SVGAGI. The CDR3, as DNA: TGTGCCAGCTGGGCAGGGGAAGGTTTTTCTGAAAAACTGTTTTTT. Residues: CASWAGEGFSEKLFF.

This rearrangement joins TRBV7-2 to TRBJ1-3; D call uncertain. Per the germline V gene, CDR1 is SGHTA and CDR2 is FQGNSA. This CDR3 is built from 16 residues. Trimming stripped 1 base from V and 0 bases from J, with 10 bases between. The CDR3 DNA follows: TGTGCCAGCAGCTTAGAGGGCAGGAGCTCTGGAAACACCATATATTTT. Translation: CASSLEGRSSGNTIYF.

The rearrangement uses TRBV3-1 (or the pseudogene TRBV3-2) and TRBJ1-5; D is unresolved. The CDR3 runs to 14 residues. Germline-derived CDR1 and CDR2 are LGHDT and YNNKEL (reference sequence). V was cut by 2 bases and J by 1 base, with 6 bases left in between. The CDR3 bases are TGTGCCAGCAGCCAAACCGACAGCAATCAGCCCCAGCATTTT. Amino acids: CASSQTDSNQPQHF.

V gene TRBV7-9 combines with J gene TRBJ2-1; 10 bases match TRBD2. The V gene end was trimmed by 0 bases and the J gene end by 4 bases; junction bases not matched to a gene: 12. The germline V gene encodes CDR1 SEHNR and CDR2 FQNEAQ (reference sequence). The CDR3 contains 19 residues. The CDR3 is CASSLARIASGGGYNEQFF. In DNA, the CDR3 is TGTGCCAGCAGCTTAGCGCGTATCGCTAGCGGGGGAGGGTACAATGAGCAGTTCTTC.

This clone was recorded once. This chain connects TRBV11-1 to TRBJ2-3, with TRBD1 matching 7 bases. CDR1 and CDR2 from the germline V gene are SGHAT and FQDESV (reference sequence). The trim removed 5 bases at V and 2 bases at J, leaving 7 bases unmatched. The CDR3 contains 15 residues. CDR3 in DNA: TGTGCCAGCAGCCCAACGACAGGGCCCACAGATACGCAGTATTTT. It specifies CASSPTTGPTDTQYF.

This clone was observed a handful of times. The DNA of the CDR3 is TGTGCCACCAGCAGAGATCAGGATGAAAAACTGTTTTTT. Its protein is CATSRDQDEKLFF. This chain uses TRBV15 with TRBJ1-4; D unclear. V shed 0 bases and J shed 6 bases, with 5 bases lying between them. The CDR3 has 13 residues. The V gene's germline CDR1 is LNHNV and CDR2 YYDKDF (reference sequence).

The chain combines TRBV19 with TRBJ1-3, with 8 bases lining up with TRBD1. The germline gives CDR1 LNHDA, CDR2 SQIVND (reference sequence). This CDR3 comprises 14 residues. The V and J ends lost 6 bases and 2 bases, in that order; junction bases with no gene match: 3. This CDR3 reads CASRWTGTGNTIYF. As DNA, the CDR3 is TGTGCCAGTAGATGGACAGGGACTGGAAACACCATATATTTT. The variable domain in full, completed from reference TRBV19 and TRBJ1-3, reads DGGITQSPKYLFRKEGQNVTLSCEQNLNHDAMYWYRQDPGQGLRLIYYSQIVNDFQKGDIAEGYSVSREKKESFPLTVTSAQKNPTAFYLCASRWTGTGNTIYFGEGSWLTVV.

This chain uses TRBV5-6 with TRBJ2-5, with D unresolved. The CDR3 contains 14 residues. Germline CDR1 reads SGHDT; CDR2 reads YYEEEE. V lost 0 bases, J lost 3 bases, and 9 bases lay in between. In nucleotides, the CDR3 is TGTGCCAGCAGCTTGGCTCCTGGGAAAGAGACCCAGTACTTC. Its translation is CASSLAPGKETQYF.

The rearrangement joins TRBV20-1 to TRBJ2-2; D is undetermined. V lost 8 bases and J 3 bases, leaving 7 bases between the germline ends. CDR3 length: 11 residues. CDR1 DFQATT and CDR2 SNEGSKA come from the germline V gene (reference sequence). The DNA of the CDR3 is TGCAGTTTGTTGCACACCGGGGAGCTGTTTTTT. It yields the protein CSLLHTGELFF.

V and J are TRBV11-2 and TRBJ1-2; D unclear. CDR1 and CDR2 from the germline V gene are SGHAT and FQNNGV. The CDR3 contains 14 residues. With 5 bases removed from V and 4 bases from J, the gap between germline ends came to 14 bases. CDR3 bases: TGTGCCAGCAGCCCACCGCTCTCTACCTATGGCTACACCTTC. Its translation: CASSPPLSTYGYTF.

The gene calls are TRBV7-3 and TRBJ2-5; the D call may be TRBD1 or TRBD2 (5 bases each). The CDR3 loop spans 13 amino acids. V lost 5 bases, J lost 4 bases, and 11 bases lay in between. Germline V gene sequence: CDR1 SGHTA, CDR2 FQGTGA. The CDR3 loop is CASSPGLAETQYF. The CDR3 DNA reads TGTGCCAGCAGCCCGGGGCTAGCAGAGACCCAGTACTTC. Filled out from reference TRBV7-3 and TRBJ2-5, the complete variable domain reads GAGVSQTPSNKVTEKGKYVELRCDPISGHTALYWYRQSLGQGPEFLIYFQGTGAADDSGLPNDRFFAVRPEGSVSTLKIQRTERGDSAVYLCASSPGLAETQYFGPGTRLLVL.

The genes are TRBV5-5 and TRBJ2-1; 11 bases match TRBD2. V lost 0 bases to trimming and J lost 3 bases; unmatched junction nucleotides: 5. Germline V gene sequence: CDR1 SGHKS, CDR2 YYEKEE (reference sequence). CDR3 length: 17 amino acids. The CDR3 protein is CASSLDSLAGGYNEQFF. The CDR3 DNA sequence: TGTGCCAGCAGCTTGGATTCTCTAGCGGGAGGCTACAATGAGCAGTTCTTC.

The chain joins TRBV28 to TRBJ1-4; D ambiguous. The CDR3 has 16 amino acids. The germline V gene encodes CDR1 MDHEN and CDR2 SYDVKM. The germline V and J ends were trimmed by 5 bases and 0 bases, with 13 bases remaining between them. This CDR3 is CASSGALPATNEKLFF. DNA for the CDR3: TGTGCCAGCAGTGGTGCCCTACCTGCAACTAATGAAAAACTGTTTTTT.

The chain couples TRBV12-1 to TRBJ1-5. TRBV12-1 is noted as a pseudogene. This CDR3 has 11 residues. The CDR3 DNA sequence: TGTGCCAGCCCCCCGCGGGTGCCCCAGCATTTT. Its protein product is CASPPRVPQHF.

This chain connects TRBV7-8 to TRBJ2-7, with 12 bases identical to TRBD1. J was trimmed by 4 bases and V by 4 bases; bases with no gene match: 8. The CDR3 extends over 16 amino acids. Per germline, CDR1 SGHVS and CDR2 FQNEAQ. The CDR3 protein is CASSSAGTGGQYEQYF. CDR3 nucleotide sequence: TGTGCCAGCAGCTCGGCCGGGACAGGGGGCCAATACGAGCAGTACTTC.